A single sample is the source of the 11 T cell receptor beta chains below, sequenced in a study of shared clonotypes between healthy human individuals. Produced via immunoSEQ multiplex PCR; TCRdb's table is partial and in-frame only. The sample lists hundreds of thousands of clones, roughly 73% seen once, with roughly 1.9% in the top ten. The sample comprised memory CD4+ T cells sorted from blood. Noted subset: CD45RA-negative fraction. The receptor source for this set is a woman under 40 in good health.

This clone was counted a few times. The chain's CDR3 is CASSQPGQGARGQFF. The CDR3 DNA reads as TGTGCCAGCAGCCAACCGGGACAGGGGGCGCGTGGGCAGTTCTTC. This chain uses TRBV4-2 with TRBJ2-1, with 12 nucleotides matching TRBD1. There are 15 residues in the CDR3. Germline assignment: CDR1 LGHNA and CDR2 YNFKEQ. The J segment lost 12 bases and the V segment lost 2 bases, leaving 8 bases of the junction unmatched.

The rearrangement links TRBV25-1 to TRBJ2-1; 10 nucleotides line up with TRBD1. The ends lost 8 bases at V and 5 bases at J; junction bases unmatched: 6. The CDR3 is 14 amino acids. Germline CDR1 reads MGHDK; CDR2 reads SYGVNS. For the CDR3, the DNA is TGTGCCAGCGTCGCCGGGACAGGGGACAATGAGCAGTTCTTC. Encoded protein: CASVAGTGDNEQFF.

This chain links TRBV9 with TRBJ2-1, with TRBD2 matching 10 bases. The ends lost 0 bases at V and 7 bases at J; junction bases unmatched: 7. The germline gives CDR1 SGDLS, CDR2 YYNGEE. This CDR3 has 16 amino acids. In DNA, the CDR3 is TGTGCCAGCAGCGTAGCACCTAGCGGGAGTTGGAATGAGCAGTTCTTC. Its protein product is CASSVAPSGSWNEQFF.

Concerning this clone itself: Other DNA sequences in the same sample also yield this CDR3. The rearrangement joins TRBV28 to TRBJ2-7, with a weak D call TRBD2 (5 bases). Trimming took 2 bases from V and 2 from J, leaving 10 bases between them. The CDR3 contains 14 residues. CDR1 is MDHEN, CDR2 SYDVKM, per germline. CDR3 region: CASSLRQTTYEQYF. The CDR3 DNA sequence: TGTGCCAGCAGTTTACGGCAGACTACCTACGAGCAGTACTTC.

The J gene is TRBJ1-1, the V gene TRBV4-1; no reliable D call. The CDR3 is 16 residues long. The germline V gene encodes CDR1 MGHRA and CDR2 YSYEKL. V lost 0 bases, J lost 1 base, and 12 bases lay in between. The CDR3 DNA reads as TGCGCCAGCAGCCAAGATTCCCCGCGGTGGAACACTGAAGCTTTCTTT. Protein: CASSQDSPRWNTEAFF.

The CDR3 sequence: CASSPPIKDRGPVYEQYF. CDR3 in DNA: TGTGCCAGCTCACCACCGATAAAGGACAGGGGGCCGGTTTACGAGCAGTACTTC. The chain employs TRBV18 and TRBJ2-7, with 11 bases that match TRBD1. Trimming cost V 0 bases and J 4 bases; bases outside gene matches: 11. The CDR3 has 18 residues. CDR1 is KGHSH and CDR2 is LQKENI in the germline V gene. Drawing the rest from reference TRBV18 and TRBJ2-7, the complete variable domain is NAGVMQNPRHLVRRRGQEARLRCSPMKGHSHVYWYRQLPEEGLKFMVYLQKENIIDESGMPKERFSAEFPKEGPSILRIQQVVRGDSAAYFCASSPPIKDRGPVYEQYFGPGTRLTVT.

The J gene is TRBJ1-2, the V gene TRBV28; weak D call: TRBD1 (5 bases). Trimming took off 1 base at V and 5 bases at J, with 11 bases between the two ends. This CDR3 has 14 residues. CDR1 is MDHEN and CDR2 is SYDVKM in the germline V gene. For the CDR3, the DNA is TGTGCCAGCAGTTTATCGGCAGGGTGGTATGGCTACACCTTC. Translated, it gives CASSLSAGWYGYTF.

As concerns this clone: The same CDR3 arises from other DNA sequences in this sample as well. The V and J genes are TRBV27 and TRBJ1-5; a possible D gene is TRBD1 (5 bases). The V gene's germline CDR1 is MNHEY and CDR2 SMNVEV (reference sequence). This CDR3 contains 14 residues. Trimming shortened V by 2 bases and J by 4 bases, and 9 bases separated the two germline ends. This chain's CDR3 is CASSLRGRNQPQHF. CDR3 sequence (DNA): TGTGCCAGCAGTTTAAGGGGCAGGAATCAGCCCCAGCATTTT.

The rearrangement links TRBV30 to TRBJ2-5, with TRBD1 as a possible D gene (6 bases). Germline assignment: CDR1 GTSNPN and CDR2 SVGIG (reference sequence). The length of the CDR3 is 15 residues. The V end lost 0 bases, the J end lost 2 bases, and 13 bases lay between the germline ends. Here the CDR3 DNA reads TGTGCCTGGAGTGTCTACAGGGTCTATCAAGAGACCCAGTACTTC. Amino acids: CAWSVYRVYQETQYF.

The genes are TRBV29-1 and TRBJ1-4, with TRBD1 matching 8 bases. The V gene's germline CDR1 is SQVTM and CDR2 ANQGSEA. V trimming: 6 bases; J trimming: 6 bases; junction bases outside the gene matches: 9. The CDR3 has 14 amino acids. CDR3 nucleotides: TGCAGCGTAGCCCCGGGACAGGTTGATGAAAAACTGTTTTTT. It yields the protein CSVAPGQVDEKLFF.

This rearrangement joins TRBV28 to TRBJ1-4; the match to TRBD1 covers 9 bases. This CDR3 spans 16 amino acids. Unmatched junction bases numbered 10, after V lost 4 bases and J lost 7 bases. CDR1 and CDR2 from the germline V gene are MDHEN and SYDVKM. In DNA, the CDR3 is TGTGCCAGCAGTTCCTGGACAGGGGTGAATCGTGAAAAACTGTTTTTT. Its translation: CASSSWTGVNREKLFF.